This passage covers 25 T cell receptor beta chains from one sample sequenced in a study of identical twins. A single record per CDR3 protein comes from TCRdb applying MiXCR to the 5' RACE reads. The sample lists about 810,000 distinct CDR3 sequences, about 12% occurring once. The same data also went into a second study, on yellow fever vaccine responses in identical twins.

The source material was PBMCs. These receptors were collected from a woman under 30 in good health.

This clonotype has a count of ten or more. This rearrangement joins TRBV9 to TRBJ2-2, with TRBD2 identical over 7 bases. This CDR3 comprises 15 residues. Looked up from germline, CDR1 is SGDLS and CDR2 is YYNGEE. Germline trimming cut 4 bases from V and 4 bases from J; bases unmatched to any gene: 7. In nucleotides, the CDR3 is TGTGCCAGCAGCACCCGACTAGCACCCACCGGGGAGCTGTTTTTT. This sequence encodes CASSTRLAPTGELFF. Supplemented by reference TRBV9 and TRBJ2-2, the full variable domain reads DSGVTQTPKHLITATGQRVTLRCSPRSGDLSVYWYQQSLDQGLQFLIQYYNGEERAKGNILERFSAQQFPDLHSELNLSSLELGDSALYFCASSTRLAPTGELFFGEGSRLTVL.

The sample holds a few counts of this clonotype. The chain couples TRBV29-1 to TRBJ2-7; 14 positions agree with TRBD2. J was trimmed by 6 bases and V by 7 bases; bases with no gene match: 17. The germline V gene has CDR1 SQVTM and CDR2 ANQGSEA. This CDR3 has 17 residues. CDR3 sequence reads: CSALGTSGSGRRGEQYF. DNA of the CDR3: TGCAGCGCCCTGGGGACTAGCGGGAGTGGTCGCCGGGGCGAGCAGTACTTC.

The chain joins TRBV13 to TRBJ2-1; 8 positions agree with TRBD2. This CDR3 region has 17 residues. CDR1 is PRHDT, CDR2 FYEKMQ, per germline (reference sequence). V trimming: 5 bases; J trimming: 2 bases; junction bases outside the gene matches: 11. As DNA, the CDR3 is TGTGCCAGCAGCCTCGTGCGCGGGGGGTTTACCTACAATGAGCAGTTCTTC. Encoded protein: CASSLVRGGFTYNEQFF.

This clonotype has a handful of counts. The rearrangement joins TRBV7-9 to TRBJ2-1, with 11 bases aligning to TRBD2. V trimming: 1 base; J trimming: 4 bases; junction bases outside the gene matches: 3. Germline assignment: CDR1 SEHNR and CDR2 FQNEAQ (reference sequence). The CDR3 is 16 residues long. CDR3 protein: CASSLVTSGDYNEQFF. CDR3 DNA: TGTGCCAGCAGCTTAGTGACTAGCGGGGATTACAATGAGCAGTTCTTC.

In DNA form, the CDR3 reads TGTGCCAGCAGCCAAGTTCCAGGGGACCAGTACTTC. Amino acids: CASSQVPGDQYF. The rearrangement links TRBV3-1 to TRBJ2-5, with D tentatively TRBD1 (6 bases). Germline lookup yields CDR1 LGHDT and CDR2 YNNKEL (reference sequence). The CDR3 runs 12 residues. V dropped 1 base and J dropped 10 bases, with 10 bases sitting between them.

The chain uses TRBV29-1 and TRBJ2-5; D gene unclear. In germline, CDR1 is SQVTM, CDR2 ANQGSEA. Trimming removed 6 bases at V and 0 bases at J, with 5 bases between. The CDR3 has 11 residues. Here the CDR3 reads CSVRNQETQYF. As DNA, the CDR3 is TGCAGCGTCAGGAACCAAGAGACCCAGTACTTC.

The V and J genes are TRBV6-5 and TRBJ1-1, with D uncertain. CDR1 is MNHEY and CDR2 is SVGAGI in the germline V gene. Trimming left V 0 bases short and J 0 bases short, with 8 bases between. The CDR3 length is 15 residues. The CDR3 spells CASSYSWQVNTEAFF. The CDR3 coding sequence is TGTGCCAGCAGTTACTCTTGGCAGGTGAACACTGAAGCTTTCTTT.

This clonotype was seen a single time. This chain connects TRBV7-8 to TRBJ2-5; D may be TRBD2 (6 bases). The CDR3 is made up of 14 amino acids. CDR1 and CDR2 from the germline V gene are SGHVS and FQNEAQ. V was cut by 5 bases and J by 1 base, with 11 bases left in between. In nucleotides, the CDR3 is TGTGCCAGCAGCGCCCCGGGGGTCCAAGAGACCCAGTACTTC. It translates to CASSAPGVQETQYF.

The V gene is TRBV29-1, the J gene TRBJ2-7, with TRBD2 as a possible D gene (6 bases). CDR1 and CDR2 (germline): SQVTM, ANQGSEA. This CDR3 has 12 amino acids. The V end was cut by 4 bases, the J end by 5 bases, with 12 bases between. DNA for the CDR3: TGCAGCGTTGTCGGCGGGGTCAACGAGCAGTACTTC. Residues: CSVVGGVNEQYF.

This clonotype has only one observation. The chain combines TRBV20-1 with TRBJ1-2; 7 bases fit TRBD1. Germline loops: CDR1 DFQATT, CDR2 SNEGSKA (reference sequence). This CDR3 region has 14 residues. V was pared by 5 bases and J by 2 bases, with 8 bases of the junction left unmatched. CDR3 loop: CSAPTQTGNYGYTF. Here the CDR3 DNA reads TGCAGTGCTCCAACCCAGACAGGGAACTATGGCTACACCTTC.

The table lists this clonotype with a few counts. The chain joins TRBV15 to TRBJ2-1, with D maybe TRBD2 (6 bases). CDR3 size: 13 residues. V gave up 7 bases and J gave up 8 bases, with 15 bases separating them. CDR1 LNHNV and CDR2 YYDKDF come from the germline V gene (reference sequence). The CDR3 DNA follows: TGTGCCACCACCCCGGAGGGGATTTATGAGCAGTTCTTC. This codes for CATTPEGIYEQFF.

This clonotype was seen more than once but under ten times. The V call is TRBV3-1, the J call TRBJ2-5; 8 bases are a match to TRBD1. This CDR3 has 16 amino acids. Germline loops: CDR1 LGHDT, CDR2 YNNKEL (reference sequence). V gave up 2 bases and J gave up 4 bases; unmatched junction bases: 9. CDR3 amino acids: CASSQTRTGRRETQYF. The CDR3 DNA is TGTGCCAGCAGCCAAACCCGGACAGGGCGAAGAGAGACCCAGTACTTC.

The rearrangement links TRBV6-5 to TRBJ2-1; TRBD2 matches 9 bases. Germline V lookup: CDR1 MNHEY, CDR2 SVGAGI. The V segment lost 2 bases and the J segment 6 bases; nucleotides outside the gene matches: 5. The CDR3 sequence is 15 residues long. The CDR3 coding sequence is TGTGCCAGCAGTTACCGTAGCGGGGGAGCCAATGAGCAGTTCTTC. Translated: CASSYRSGGANEQFF.

The rearrangement uses TRBV6-1 and TRBJ2-1, with 8 bases identical to TRBD2. The trim removed 7 bases at V and 8 bases at J, leaving 10 bases unmatched. CDR3 length: 14 residues. Germline V gives CDR1 MNHNS, CDR2 SASEGT. CDR3 loop: CASTQAGTRYEQFF. For the CDR3, the DNA is TGTGCCAGCACTCAAGCGGGGACTAGGTATGAGCAGTTCTTC.

The CDR3 DNA follows: TGTGCCAGCAGCTCAAGCACCGGGACAGGGAATGAAAAACTGTTTTTT. It codes for CASSSSTGTGNEKLFF. This chain connects TRBV7-9 to TRBJ1-4, with TRBD1 matching 9 bases. Germline values: CDR1 SEHNR, CDR2 FQNEAQ (reference sequence). CDR3 size: 16 residues. V lost 4 bases to trimming and J lost 5 bases; unmatched junction nucleotides: 8.

This clonotype has a count of ten or more. This chain connects TRBV7-8 to TRBJ2-1; 9 bases map to TRBD2. Germline V gives CDR1 SGHVS, CDR2 FQNEAQ. The CDR3 loop spans 16 amino acids. V was pared by 5 bases and J by 7 bases, with 12 bases of the junction left unmatched. Here the CDR3 DNA reads TGTGCCAGCAGCCCCCGATCTAGCGGGAAGGGGAATGAGCAGTTCTTC. Its protein product is CASSPRSSGKGNEQFF.

This clonotype showed up just a few times. This rearrangement joins TRBV2 to TRBJ2-3, with unresolved D. Germline V lookup: CDR1 SNHLY, CDR2 FYNNEI. The CDR3 totals 12 residues. Deletions cut 7 bases from V and 5 bases from J, with 10 bases between. In DNA form, the CDR3 reads TGTGCCAGCACCCCTAGACGAGATACGCAGTATTTT. This sequence encodes CASTPRRDTQYF.

Only a few counts were recorded for this clonotype. The J gene is TRBJ1-2, the V gene TRBV9; 7 nucleotides match TRBD1. This CDR3 has 15 residues. J was trimmed by 3 bases and V by 3 bases; bases with no gene match: 8. The germline V gene encodes CDR1 SGDLS and CDR2 YYNGEE. The chain's CDR3 is CASSALDRDHYGYTF. The CDR3 nucleotides read TGTGCCAGCAGCGCACTTGACAGGGATCACTATGGCTACACCTTC.

This clonotype was detected a few times. The J gene is TRBJ1-1, the V gene TRBV15; TRBD1 is a possible D gene (6 bases). Trimming cost V 0 bases and J 10 bases, with 12 bases left between them. Germline CDR1 is LNHNV and CDR2 is YYDKDF (reference sequence). CDR3 length: 13 amino acids. The CDR3: CATSRDRRTAAFF. The CDR3 DNA is TGTGCCACCAGCAGAGATAGACGGACAGCAGCTTTCTTT.

This clonotype has ten or more counts. The chain uses TRBV11-2 and TRBJ2-3; no clear D gene. CDR1 and CDR2 (germline): SGHAT, FQNNGV. CDR3 length equals 14 residues. The V end lost 5 bases, the J end lost 5 bases, and 14 bases lay between the germline ends. The CDR3 DNA follows: TGTGCCAGCAGCGAGGTTGGCATCTTAGATACGCAGTATTTT. Protein: CASSEVGILDTQYF. The full variable domain, with the rest looked up from reference TRBV11-2 and TRBJ2-3, is EAGVAQSPRYKIIEKRQSVAFWCNPISGHATLYWYQQILGQGPKLLIQFQNNGVVDDSQLPKDRFSAERLKGVDSTLKIQPAKLEDSAVYLCASSEVGILDTQYFGPGTRLTVL.

This clonotype appeared a few times. The chain joins TRBV29-1 to TRBJ2-1, with D possibly TRBD1 on 5 matching bases. The germline CDR1 and CDR2 sequences are SQVTM and ANQGSEA. The CDR3 spans 11 residues. CDR3 residues: CTSRAHNEQFF. The CDR3 DNA sequence: TGCACCAGCAGGGCTCACAATGAGCAGTTCTTC.

The V gene is TRBV24-1, the J gene TRBJ2-1; D is possibly TRBD2 (6 bases). The CDR3 spans 16 residues. Trimming took 5 bases from V and 5 from J, leaving 18 bases between them. The germline V gene encodes CDR1 KGHDR and CDR2 SFDVKD. The CDR3: CATSGRDGPLNNEQFF. The CDR3, as DNA: TGTGCCACCAGTGGGCGGGATGGGCCCCTAAACAATGAGCAGTTCTTC.

Only a few counts were recorded for this clonotype. The CDR3 reads CASRQAGGSYNEQFF. In DNA, the CDR3 is TGTGCCAGCAGACAAGCGGGAGGTTCCTACAATGAGCAGTTCTTC. This rearrangement joins TRBV12-3 or TRBV12-4 to TRBJ2-1; 9 bases are a match to TRBD2. The CDR3 totals 15 residues. V was pared by 6 bases and J by 1 base, with 4 bases of the junction left unmatched.

A few counts support this clonotype. The chain links TRBV9 to TRBJ2-7, with 9 bases matching TRBD2. The J segment lost 7 bases and the V segment lost 0 bases, leaving 5 bases of the junction unmatched. This CDR3 region has 14 residues. The germline V gene encodes CDR1 SGDLS and CDR2 YYNGEE. The DNA of the CDR3 is TGTGCCAGCAGCGTAGGAGGAACTAGCGGGGAGCAGTACTTC. Its protein is CASSVGGTSGEQYF.

J is TRBJ1-1 and V is TRBV15; D is uncertain. Per germline, CDR1 LNHNV and CDR2 YYDKDF (reference sequence). The V gene lost 1 base and the J gene lost 6 bases, with 9 bases spanning the gap. This CDR3 is built from 13 residues. The CDR3 sequence is CATSRAQVSEAFF. The DNA of the CDR3 is TGTGCCACCAGCAGAGCCCAGGTTTCTGAAGCTTTCTTT.